This T cell receptor (beta chain) derives from a study of shared clonotypes between healthy human individuals. Naive CD8 cells comprised CD45RO-negative, CCR7-positively selected cells, excluding terminally differentiated effector memory CD45RA+ cells. This CDR3 contains 15 residues. V shed 3 bases, J shed 5 bases, and the junction held 6 bases outside the gene matches. Germline CDR1 MGHRA, CDR2 YSYEKL. The protocol was immunoSEQ multiplex PCR, while the TCRdb copy is restricted to in-frame clones and leaves out a portion. The repertoire holds under 850,000 clones, with almost 95% as singletons. This TCR came from a man younger than 40 in good health. The sample was naive CD8+ T cells sorted from blood. V is TRBV4-1 and J is TRBJ2-1, with 8 bases matching TRBD1. CDR3 nucleotides: TGCGCCAGCAGCCACGACAGGGGACCGGACAATGAGCAGTTCTTC. It specifies CASSHDRGPDNEQFF.